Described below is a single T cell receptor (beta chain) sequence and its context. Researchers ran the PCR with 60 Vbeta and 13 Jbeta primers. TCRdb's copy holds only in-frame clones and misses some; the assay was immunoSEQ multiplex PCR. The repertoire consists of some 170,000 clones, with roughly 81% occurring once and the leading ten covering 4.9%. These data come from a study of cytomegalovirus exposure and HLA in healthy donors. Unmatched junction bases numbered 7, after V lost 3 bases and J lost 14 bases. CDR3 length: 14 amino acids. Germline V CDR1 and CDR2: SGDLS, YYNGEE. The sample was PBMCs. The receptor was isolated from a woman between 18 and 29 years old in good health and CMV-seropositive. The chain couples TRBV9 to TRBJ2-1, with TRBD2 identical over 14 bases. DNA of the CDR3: TGTGCCAGCAGCGCCCGACTAGCGGGGGGGATGGAGTTCTTC. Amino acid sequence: CASSARLAGGMEFF.